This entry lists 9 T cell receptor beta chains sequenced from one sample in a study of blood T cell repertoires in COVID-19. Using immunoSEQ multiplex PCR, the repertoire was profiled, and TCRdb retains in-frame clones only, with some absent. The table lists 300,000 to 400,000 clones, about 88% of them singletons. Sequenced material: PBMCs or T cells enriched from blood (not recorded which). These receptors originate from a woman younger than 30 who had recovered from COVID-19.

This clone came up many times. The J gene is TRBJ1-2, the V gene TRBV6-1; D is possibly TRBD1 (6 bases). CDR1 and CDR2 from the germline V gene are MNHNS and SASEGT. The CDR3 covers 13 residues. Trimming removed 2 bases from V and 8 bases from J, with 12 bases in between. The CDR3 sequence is CASSETGIMGYTF. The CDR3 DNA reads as TGTGCCAGCAGTGAAACAGGGATAATGGGCTACACCTTC.

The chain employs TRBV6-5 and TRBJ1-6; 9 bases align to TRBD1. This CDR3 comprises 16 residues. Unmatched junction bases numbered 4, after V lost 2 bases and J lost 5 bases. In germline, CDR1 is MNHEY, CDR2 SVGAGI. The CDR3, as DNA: TGTGCCAGCAGTTACCGGACAGGGGCGGATAATTCACCCCTCCACTTT. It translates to CASSYRTGADNSPLHF.

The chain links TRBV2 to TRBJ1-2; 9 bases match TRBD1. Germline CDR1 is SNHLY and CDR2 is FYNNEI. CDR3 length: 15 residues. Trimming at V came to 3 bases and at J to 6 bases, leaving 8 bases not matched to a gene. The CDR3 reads CASSDPSGQGNGYTF. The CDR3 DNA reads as TGTGCCAGCAGTGACCCGTCAGGACAGGGGAATGGCTACACCTTC.

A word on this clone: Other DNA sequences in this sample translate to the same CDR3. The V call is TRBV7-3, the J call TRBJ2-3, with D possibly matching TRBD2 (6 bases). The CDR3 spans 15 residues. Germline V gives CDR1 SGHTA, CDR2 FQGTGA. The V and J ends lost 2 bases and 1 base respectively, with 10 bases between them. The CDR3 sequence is CASSLSGGRTDTQYF. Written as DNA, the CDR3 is TGTGCCAGCAGCTTATCCGGGGGTCGCACAGATACGCAGTATTTT.

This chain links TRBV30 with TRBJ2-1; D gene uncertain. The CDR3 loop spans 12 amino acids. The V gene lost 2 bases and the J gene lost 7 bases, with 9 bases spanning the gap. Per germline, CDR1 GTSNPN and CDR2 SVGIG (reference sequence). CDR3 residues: CAWSQFGNEQFF. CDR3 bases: TGTGCCTGGAGTCAATTCGGGAATGAGCAGTTCTTC.

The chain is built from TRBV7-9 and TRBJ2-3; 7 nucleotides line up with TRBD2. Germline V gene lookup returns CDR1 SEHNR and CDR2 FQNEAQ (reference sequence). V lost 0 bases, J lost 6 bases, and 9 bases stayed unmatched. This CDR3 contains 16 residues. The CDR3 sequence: CASSLALRGLRDTQYF. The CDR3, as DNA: TGTGCCAGCAGCTTAGCTCTGCGGGGACTAAGGGATACGCAGTATTTT.

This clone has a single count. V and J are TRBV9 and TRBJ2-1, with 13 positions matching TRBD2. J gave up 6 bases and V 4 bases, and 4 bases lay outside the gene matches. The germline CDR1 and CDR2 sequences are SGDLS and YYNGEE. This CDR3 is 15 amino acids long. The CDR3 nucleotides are TGTGCCAGCAGCCCGTGGACTAGCGGGGGCAATGAGCAGTTCTTC. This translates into CASSPWTSGGNEQFF.

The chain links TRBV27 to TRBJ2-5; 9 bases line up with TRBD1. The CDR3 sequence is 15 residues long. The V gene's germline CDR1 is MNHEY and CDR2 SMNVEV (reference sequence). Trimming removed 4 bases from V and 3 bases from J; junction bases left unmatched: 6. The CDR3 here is CASSSSWTGEETQYF. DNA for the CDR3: TGTGCCAGCAGTTCCTCTTGGACAGGGGAAGAGACCCAGTACTTC.

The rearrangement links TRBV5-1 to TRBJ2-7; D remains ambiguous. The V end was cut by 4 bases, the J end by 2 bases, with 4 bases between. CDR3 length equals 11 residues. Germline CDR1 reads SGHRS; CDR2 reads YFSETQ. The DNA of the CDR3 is TGCGCCAGCAGCACAGCCTACGAGCAGTACTTC. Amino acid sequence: CASSTAYEQYF.